One and the same sample provided the 7 T cell receptor beta chains below, sequenced in a study of human T cells and chemical hapten exposure. Time point reported: patch test 1, 2 weeks after DPC sensitization. Treatment of the sample: therapeutic diphenylcyclopropenone sensitization with weekly scalp DPC. TCRdb analysed the RACE reads with MiXCR anew, one entry per CDR3 protein. The table records a few hundred thousand distinct CDR3 sequences, more than 4.5% of them present only once. The starting material was whole blood, obtained in connection with sensitization to the hapten diphenylcyclopropenone (DPC). The receptors were sampled from a woman aged 45-65 years with alopecia areata. Some clones in this sample may be carry-over from other donors' samples.

In its sample, this clonotype was seen many times. CDR3 in DNA: TGTGCCAGCAGTTTGACAGGGCCCACCGGGGAGCTGTTTTTT. The encoded protein is CASSLTGPTGELFF. The chain is built from TRBV12-3 or TRBV12-4 and TRBJ2-2, with 7 bases identical to TRBD1. With V trimmed by 3 bases and J by 4 bases, 2 bases remained unmatched. The CDR3 has 14 amino acids.

The chain is built from TRBV12-5 and TRBJ2-3, with unresolved D. Germline assignment: CDR1 LGHNT and CDR2 FRNRAP. This CDR3 region has 16 residues. The germline V and J ends were trimmed by 0 bases and 2 bases, with 12 bases remaining between them. Here the CDR3 DNA reads TGTGCTAGTGGTTTGGTACTTGACCGTTCCACAGATACGCAGTATTTT. It encodes CASGLVLDRSTDTQYF.

This clonotype was seen ten or more times. The chain is built from TRBV18 and TRBJ1-5; TRBD1 might be the D (6 bases). CDR1 and CDR2 (germline): KGHSH, LQKENI. The CDR3 length is 14 residues. Trimming took off 2 bases at V and 4 bases at J, with 9 bases between the two ends. The CDR3 here is CASSPGRGNQPQHF. CDR3 DNA: TGTGCCAGCTCACCAGGGAGGGGGAATCAGCCCCAGCATTTT.

There are a few counts of this clonotype. This chain connects TRBV15 to TRBJ1-4; the D is unclear. Germline CDR1 LNHNV, CDR2 YYDKDF (reference sequence). The V gene lost 1 base and the J gene lost 3 bases, with 12 bases spanning the gap. The CDR3 totals 16 residues. CDR3 region: CATSRGGKTPNEKLFF. DNA for the CDR3: TGTGCCACCAGCAGAGGTGGAAAGACGCCTAATGAAAAACTGTTTTTT. Supplemented by reference TRBV15 and TRBJ1-4, the full variable domain reads DAMVIQNPRYQVTQFGKPVTLSCSQTLNHNVMYWYQQKSSQAPKLLFHYYDKDFNNEADTPDNFQSRRPNTSFCFLDIRSPGLGDTAMYLCATSRGGKTPNEKLFFGSGTQLSVL.

This clonotype has ten or more counts. This chain links TRBV11-2 with TRBJ2-1; the match to TRBD2 covers 9 bases. CDR1 and CDR2 (germline): SGHAT, FQNNGV. After removal of 5 bases from V and 8 bases from J, the junction contained 10 bases not matched to a gene. This CDR3 contains 15 residues. The CDR3 nucleotides read TGTGCCAGCAGCCGCGTAGCGGGAGTTATTCATGAGCAGTTCTTC. This codes for CASSRVAGVIHEQFF.

The chain couples TRBV20-1 to TRBJ2-2; D not resolved. The CDR3 length is 14 residues. The ends were cut back, 0 bases at V and 4 bases at J, with 9 bases in the middle. Germline V lookup: CDR1 DFQATT, CDR2 SNEGSKA (reference sequence). CDR3 protein: CSARDRESTGELFF. For the CDR3, the DNA is TGCAGTGCTAGAGATAGAGAGAGCACCGGGGAGCTGTTTTTT.

The V and J genes are TRBV6-2 or TRBV6-3 and TRBJ1-1, with no clear D. V dropped 4 bases and J dropped 1 base, with 13 bases sitting between them. Germline V gene sequence: CDR1 MNHEY, CDR2 SVGEGT. This CDR3 region has 15 residues. The CDR3 nucleotides are TGTGCCAGCAGTTCGAACACGTTCCAGAACACTGAAGCTTTCTTT. It translates to CASSSNTFQNTEAFF.